The present TCR beta chain was sequenced within a study of cytomegalovirus exposure and HLA in healthy donors. Regarding the study as a whole: Most of the CMV-associated TCR beta chains (in a later analysis) appeared to be HLA-restricted. Most TCR sequences were rare, but some public TCRs occurred in many donors. About 87% or about 30% of the time was how often most TCR beta V segments were productive, according to an earlier analysis.

A remark on this clone: The target antigen is unknown.

Healthy people donating bone marrow made up the donors. V shed 3 bases and J 8 bases; nucleotides not matched to a gene: 3. Germline-derived CDR1 and CDR2 are LNHDA and SQIVND (reference sequence). The CDR3 spans 12 residues. The PCR employed 60 Vbeta primers together with 13 Jbeta primers. Clones were sequenced by immunoSEQ multiplex PCR, and TCRdb holds only the in-frame ones, with some missing. The table has 200,000 to 250,000 clones, approximately 85% seen once; the top ten hold around 2.7%. Input material: PBMCs. This chain links TRBV19 with TRBJ1-1, with 7 bases identical to TRBD1. This TCR came from a woman aged 40-49 years in good health and CMV-seronegative. The CDR3 spells CASSIGGQEAFF. Written as DNA, the CDR3 is TGTGCCAGTAGTATCGGGGGACAGGAAGCTTTCTTT.